This TCR beta chain comes out of a study of blood T cells in healthy people across ages. Study findings and constraints: Higher diversity, along with more naive CD4+ cells, distinguished long-lived donors from aged donors. Higher naive T cell percentage went strongly together with higher TCR beta diversity.

The germline V and J ends were trimmed by 2 bases and 5 bases, with 13 bases remaining between them. The CDR3 sequence is 15 residues long. The germline V gene encodes CDR1 SGHAT and CDR2 FQNNGV. Regarding this clonotype: Its antigen is currently unknown.

It was with a sample-barcoded 5' primer and a J-beta primer mix that a second PCR of roughly 7 to 11 cycles was run. The template-switch adaptor was a 5' adaptor with 12 random nucleotides. It tagged each cDNA molecule. MiXCR was run by TCRdb on the 5' RACE reads, yielding one entry per CDR3 protein. The table lists around 2 million distinct CDR3 sequences, roughly two fifths of them singletons. Sequencing was done on a sample of blood. J is TRBJ2-1 and V is TRBV11-2; maybe TRBD1 (5 bases). This receptor was identified in a human donor in good health. The CDR3 loop reads CASSLLKGWNNEQFF. The CDR3 region has the DNA TGTGCCAGCAGCTTACTCAAGGGGTGGAACAATGAGCAGTTCTTC.